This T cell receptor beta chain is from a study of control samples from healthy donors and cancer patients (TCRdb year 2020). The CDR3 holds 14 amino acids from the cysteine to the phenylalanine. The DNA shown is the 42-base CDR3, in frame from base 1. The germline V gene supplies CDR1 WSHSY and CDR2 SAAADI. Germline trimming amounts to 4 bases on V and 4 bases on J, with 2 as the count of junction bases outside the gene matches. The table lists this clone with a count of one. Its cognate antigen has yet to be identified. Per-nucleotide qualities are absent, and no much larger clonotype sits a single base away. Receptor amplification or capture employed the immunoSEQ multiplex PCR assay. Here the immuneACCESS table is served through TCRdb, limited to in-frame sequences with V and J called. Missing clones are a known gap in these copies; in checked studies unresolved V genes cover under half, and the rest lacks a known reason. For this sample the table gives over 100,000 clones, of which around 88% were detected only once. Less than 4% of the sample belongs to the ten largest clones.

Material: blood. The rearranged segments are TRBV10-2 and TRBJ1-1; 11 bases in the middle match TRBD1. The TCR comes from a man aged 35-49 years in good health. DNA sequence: TGCGCCAGCAGTGGTGGGACAGGGGGCACTGAAGCTTTCTTT. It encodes CASSGGTGGTEAFF.